The next 9 T cell receptor beta chains were all read from a single sample in a study of CD8 T cells in Susac syndrome. An amount of RNA that ranged from roughly 0.5 to 1 ug was reverse transcribed with random hexamers. TCRdb processed the immunoSEQ multiplex PCR reads anew with MiXCR; each CDR3 protein has one entry. The repertoire holds about 290,000 distinct CDR3 sequences, with 65% to 90% as singletons. Sequenced input: CD8+ T cells from PBMCs. Source of these receptors: a human donor with multiple sclerosis.

J is TRBJ2-1 and V is TRBV19, with 10 bases matching TRBD2. The CDR3 spans 17 residues. Unmatched junction bases numbered 7, after V lost 3 bases and J lost 2 bases. Germline V gene data show CDR1 as LNHDA and CDR2 as SQIVND (reference sequence). The CDR3 DNA is TGTGCCAGTAGTATTTGGGCTAGCGGGAGCCCCTACAATGAGCAGTTCTTC. Translation: CASSIWASGSPYNEQFF. The variable domain in full, with the rest retrieved from reference TRBV19 and TRBJ2-1, is DGGITQSPKYLFRKEGQNVTLSCEQNLNHDAMYWYRQDPGQGLRLIYYSQIVNDFQKGDIAEGYSVSREKKESFPLTVTSAQKNPTAFYLCASSIWASGSPYNEQFFGPGTRLTVL.

The rearrangement links TRBV29-1 to TRBJ1-1; tentatively, D is TRBD1 (6 bases). Germline loops: CDR1 SQVTM, CDR2 ANQGSEA. This CDR3 has 14 amino acids. Trimming shortened V by 3 bases and J by 3 bases, and 14 bases separated the two germline ends. The CDR3 DNA is TGCAGCGTTGACGGGACACTTCTCGACACTGAAGCTTTCTTT. It is translated as CSVDGTLLDTEAFF.

The rearrangement joins TRBV7-9 to TRBJ2-7; tentative D call: TRBD1 (7 bases). Germline assignment: CDR1 SEHNR and CDR2 FQNEAQ (reference sequence). This CDR3 has 15 amino acids. The V gene lost 5 bases and the J gene lost 3 bases, with 17 bases spanning the gap. The CDR3 DNA reads TGTGCCAGCAGCCGCGGGACAGTCGGGGGCTACGAGCAGTACTTC. Protein: CASSRGTVGGYEQYF.

This chain links TRBV4-3 with TRBJ2-7; D possibly corresponds to TRBD2 (6 bases). There are 17 residues in the CDR3. V was cut by 0 bases and J by 4 bases, with 19 bases left in between. Germline lookup yields CDR1 LGHNA and CDR2 YSLEER. This chain's CDR3 is CASSQDTSPPLTYEQYF. The CDR3 nucleotides read TGCGCCAGCAGCCAAGACACTAGCCCACCTCTAACGTACGAGCAGTACTTC.

A single count supports this clonotype. The chain employs TRBV30 and TRBJ2-7, with 10 bases aligning to TRBD2. In germline, CDR1 is GTSNPN, CDR2 SVGIG (reference sequence). Trimming cost V 1 base and J 7 bases; bases outside gene matches: 7. The CDR3 sequence is 14 residues long. CDR3 bases: TGTGCCTGGAGTGAGGCTAGCGGGAGTCGAGAGCAGTACTTC. It translates to CAWSEASGSREQYF. Based on the CDR3 plus reference TRBV30 and TRBJ2-7, the full variable domain is SQTIHQWPATLVQPVGSPLSLECTVEGTSNPNLYWYRQAAGRGLQLLFYSVGIGQISSEVPQNLSASRPQDRQFILSSKKLLLSDSGFYLCAWSEASGSREQYFGPGTRLTVT.

The chain has TRBV27 and TRBJ2-2, with D uncertain. The CDR3 sequence is 16 residues long. Trimming pared 4 bases from V and 0 bases from J, leaving 12 bases between. Germline V CDR1 and CDR2: MNHEY, SMNVEV (reference sequence). Written as DNA, the CDR3 is TGTGCCAGCAGTTATTTAAGTTTCGCGAACACCGGGGAGCTGTTTTTT. It is translated as CASSYLSFANTGELFF.

The chain carries TRBV4-3 and TRBJ2-7, with D unclear. The CDR3 extends over 15 amino acids. The germline gives CDR1 LGHNA, CDR2 YSLEER. V lost 0 bases and J 1 base, leaving 10 bases between the germline ends. The CDR3 DNA reads as TGCGCCAGCAGCCAAGATCGTACACTTTCCTACGAGCAGTACTTC. It codes for CASSQDRTLSYEQYF.

In this sample, this clonotype turned up once. The rearrangement links TRBV5-6 to TRBJ1-1; D remains ambiguous. V was trimmed by 4 bases and J by 0 bases, leaving 16 bases between them. Germline values: CDR1 SGHDT, CDR2 YYEEEE. This CDR3 region has 16 residues. The CDR3 region has the DNA TGTGCCAGCAGCCCGGCAGGAGGGTGGATGAACACTGAAGCTTTCTTT. Encoded protein: CASSPAGGWMNTEAFF.

The V call is TRBV19, the J call TRBJ1-1; the D is unclear. CDR1 is LNHDA, CDR2 SQIVND, per germline (reference sequence). Trimming took 5 bases from V and 1 from J, leaving 8 bases between them. The CDR3 has 13 amino acids. CDR3 in DNA: TGTGCCAGTAGTGAGGGTGGGAACACTGAAGCTTTCTTT. Translating gives CASSEGGNTEAFF.